This TCR beta chain emerged from a study of a mutant IDH1 vaccine in newly diagnosed glioma. About the research overall: All eight of the vaccinations patients received fell in weeks 1, 3, 5, 7, 11, 15, 19 and 23. Vaccination started 4-6 weeks after radiotherapy alone, or with temozolomide cycles. Patients got radiotherapy, temozolomide, or both beforehand, and most got both.

Measured with immunoSEQ multiplex PCR; TCRdb has only the in-frame clones, and not every one. The sample has roughly 11,000 clones, roughly 91% seen once. Regarding this clone: The antigen is unknown.

The CDR3 extends over 15 amino acids. With 7 bases removed from V and 4 bases from J, the gap between germline ends came to 19 bases. Germline assignment: CDR1 LNHDA and CDR2 SQIVND (reference sequence). Time point specified: week 5, during vaccination. One vaccine dose held 300 ug of mutant IDH1 20-mer peptide and came with topical imiquimod. The donors had new WHO grade 3 or 4 astrocytomas; these were IDH1-mutant and ATRX-lost. The chain has TRBV19 and TRBJ1-1; D is undetermined. The material was PBMCs, obtained from a glioma patient whose treatment included an IDH1 peptide vaccine. The origin of this receptor is a woman in her forties with glioma. Some clones in this sample may be carry-over from other donors' samples. DNA for the CDR3: TGTGCCAGTACGGTACGGGGAAGGATACTCACTGAAGCTTTCTTT. This sequence encodes CASTVRGRILTEAFF. The whole variable domain, filled in from reference TRBV19 and TRBJ1-1, reads DGGITQSPKYLFRKEGQNVTLSCEQNLNHDAMYWYRQDPGQGLRLIYYSQIVNDFQKGDIAEGYSVSREKKESFPLTVTSAQKNPTAFYLCASTVRGRILTEAFFGQGTRLTVV.